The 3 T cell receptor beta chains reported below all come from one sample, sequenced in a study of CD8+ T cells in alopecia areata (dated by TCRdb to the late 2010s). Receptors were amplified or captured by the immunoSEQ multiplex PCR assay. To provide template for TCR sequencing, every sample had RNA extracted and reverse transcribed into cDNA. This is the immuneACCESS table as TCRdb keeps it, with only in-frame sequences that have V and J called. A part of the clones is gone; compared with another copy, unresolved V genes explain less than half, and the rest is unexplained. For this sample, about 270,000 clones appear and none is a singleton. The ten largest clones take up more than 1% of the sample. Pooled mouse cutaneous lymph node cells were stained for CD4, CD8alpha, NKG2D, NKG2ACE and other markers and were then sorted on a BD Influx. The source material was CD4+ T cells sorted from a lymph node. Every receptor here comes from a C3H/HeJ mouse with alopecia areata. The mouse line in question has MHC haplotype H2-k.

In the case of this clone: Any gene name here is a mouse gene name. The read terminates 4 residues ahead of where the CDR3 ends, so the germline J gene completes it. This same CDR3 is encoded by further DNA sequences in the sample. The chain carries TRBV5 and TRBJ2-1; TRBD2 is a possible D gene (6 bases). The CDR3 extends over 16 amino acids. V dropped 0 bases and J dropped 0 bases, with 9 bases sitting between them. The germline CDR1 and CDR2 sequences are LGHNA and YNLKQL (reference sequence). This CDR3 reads CASSQDGWGNYAEQFF. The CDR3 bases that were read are TGTGCCAGCAGCCAAGATGGCTGGGGTAACTATGCT.

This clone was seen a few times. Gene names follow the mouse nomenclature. CDR3 bases read: TGTGCCAGCAGTCAGGGGTCCCACACA. The encoded protein is CASSQGSHT. The CDR3 in full is CASSQGSHTEVFF. V gene TRBV14 combines with J gene TRBJ1-1, with a tentative D call TRBD1 (6 bases). The missing CDR3 end, 4 residues past where the read stops, is filled in from the germline J gene. CDR1 is SGHDT, CDR2 FRDEAV, per germline. CDR3 size: 13 residues. Trimming took off 4 bases at V and 3 bases at J, with 10 bases between the two ends. Filled out from reference TRBV14 and TRBJ1-1, the complete variable domain reads EAGVTQSPRYAVLQEGQAVSFWCDPISGHDTLYWYQQPRDQGPQLLVYFRDEAVIDNSQLPSDRFSAVRPKGTNSTLKIQSAKQGDTATYLCASSQGSHTEVFFGKGTRLTVV.

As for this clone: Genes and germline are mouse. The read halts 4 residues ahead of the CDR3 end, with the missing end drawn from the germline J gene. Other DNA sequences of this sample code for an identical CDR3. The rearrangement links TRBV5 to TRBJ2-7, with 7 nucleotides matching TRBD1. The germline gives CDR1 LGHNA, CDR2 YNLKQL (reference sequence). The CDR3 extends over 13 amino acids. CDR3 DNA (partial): TGTGCCAGCAGCCCGGGACAGAAATAT. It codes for CASSPGQKY. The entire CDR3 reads CASSPGQKYEQYF.